This entry is about one TCR beta chain. This specimen belongs to a study of control samples from healthy donors and cancer patients. Germline V gives CDR1 SGHVS, CDR2 FQNEAQ. The CDR3 is 15 amino acids. Germline trimming cut 5 bases from V and 5 bases from J; bases unmatched to any gene: 8. Produced via immunoSEQ multiplex PCR; TCRdb's table is partial and in-frame only. The sample carries approximately 44,000 clones, around 75% recorded once. Sequencing was carried out using formalin-fixed, paraffin-embedded tissue. The V and J genes are TRBV7-8 and TRBJ2-2, with 7 bases identical to TRBD2. This TCR came from a male donor with melanoma. CDR3 sequence reads: CASSPRTGGTGELFF. In DNA, the CDR3 is TGTGCCAGCAGCCCTCGGACGGGGGGAACCGGGGAGCTGTTTTTT. Together with reference TRBV7-8 and TRBJ2-2, the CDR3 gives the full variable domain: GAGVSQSPRYKVAKRGQDVALRCDPISGHVSLFWYQQALGQGPEFLTYFQNEAQLDKSGLPSDRFFAERPEGSVSTLKIQRTQQEDSAVYLCASSPRTGGTGELFFGEGSRLTVL.